This T cell receptor (beta chain) was sequenced during a study of spatial heterogeneity in lung cancer. Germline V gene lookup returns CDR1 SQVTM and CDR2 ANQGSEA. Trimming cost V 6 bases and J 5 bases, with 22 bases left between them. The CDR3 runs 15 residues. TCRdb itself ran the 5' RACE reads through MiXCR, one entry per CDR3 protein. Of 20,000 to 25,000 distinct CDR3 sequences in the sample, less than 3.5% are singletons; the top ten hold more than 25%. In this sample, this clonotype turned up many times. This sample's time point: sample taken at primary tumor resection. The input for sequencing was PBMCs, taken at surgery. The genes are TRBV29-1 and TRBJ1-2; D may be TRBD1 (5 bases). The TCR was taken from a female donor with early-stage non-small cell lung cancer. The CDR3 is CSVAEQGLRGYGYTF. The CDR3 DNA sequence: TGCAGCGTAGCCGAGCAGGGACTCCGTGGTTATGGCTACACCTTC.